This TCR beta chain is from a study of Ad26.COV2.S vaccination and SARS-CoV-2 variants. Treatment indicated: approximately 18 received Ad26.COV2.S at low or high dose, single or two shots; a few received placebo; per-sample allocation not given. Sampling happened 63 days after the first vaccine or placebo injection. CDR3 size: 13 residues. V was trimmed by 6 bases and J by 8 bases, leaving 11 bases between them. Per germline, CDR1 MNHEY and CDR2 SMNVEV (reference sequence). This clone was seen a handful of times. TCRdb's table, derived via immunoSEQ multiplex PCR, lists solely in-frame clones and lacks some. The table has about 480,000 clones, around 88% seen once.

The sample consisted of peripheral blood, taken in a trial of Ad26.COV2.S vaccine versus placebo. This receptor was taken from a person aged 18-60 years who received the Ad26.COV2.S COVID-19 vaccine or a placebo. The rearrangement uses TRBV27 and TRBJ1-6; D perhaps matches TRBD1 (6 bases). The CDR3, as DNA: TGTGCCAGCAGGAGACGACAGGATTCACCCCTCCACTTT. Residues: CASRRRQDSPLHF.